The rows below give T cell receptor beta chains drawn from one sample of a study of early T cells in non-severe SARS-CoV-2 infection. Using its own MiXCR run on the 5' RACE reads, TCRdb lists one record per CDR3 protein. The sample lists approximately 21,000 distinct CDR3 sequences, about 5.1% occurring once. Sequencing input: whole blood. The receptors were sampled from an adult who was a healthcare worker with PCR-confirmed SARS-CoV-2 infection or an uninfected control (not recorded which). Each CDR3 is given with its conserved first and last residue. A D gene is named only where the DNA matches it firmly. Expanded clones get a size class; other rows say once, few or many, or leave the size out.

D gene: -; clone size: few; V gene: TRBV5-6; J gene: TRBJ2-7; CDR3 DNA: TGTGCCAGCAGCTTGGGGGCCGGATACTACGAGCAGTACTTC; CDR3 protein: CASSLGAGYYEQYF
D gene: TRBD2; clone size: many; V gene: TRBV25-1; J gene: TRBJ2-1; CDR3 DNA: TGTGCCAGCAATATCGGGACTAGCGAATACAATGAGCAGTTCTTC; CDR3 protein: CASNIGTSEYNEQFF
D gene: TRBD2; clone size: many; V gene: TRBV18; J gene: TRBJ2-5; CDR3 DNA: TGTGCCAGCTCACTAGCGGGAGTTCGGGAGACCCAGTACTTC; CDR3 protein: CASSLAGVRETQYF
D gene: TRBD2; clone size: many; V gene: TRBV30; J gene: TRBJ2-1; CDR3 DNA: TGTGCCTGGAGTTGGGCGGGAGCCAATGAGCAGTTCTTC; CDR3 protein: CAWSWAGANEQFF
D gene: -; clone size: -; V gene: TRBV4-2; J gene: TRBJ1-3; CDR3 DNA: TGTGCCAGCAGCCCCGTCCTCTCTGGAAACACCATATATTTT; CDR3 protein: CASSPVLSGNTIYF
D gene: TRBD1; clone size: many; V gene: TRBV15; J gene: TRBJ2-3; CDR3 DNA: TGTGCCACCAGCAAGAGGGACAGTTACACAGATACGCAGTATTTT; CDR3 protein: CATSKRDSYTDTQYF
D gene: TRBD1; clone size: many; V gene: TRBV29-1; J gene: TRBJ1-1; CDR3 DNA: TGCAGCGTCCGGCAGGGGGCAAACACTGAAGCTTTCTTT; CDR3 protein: CSVRQGANTEAFF
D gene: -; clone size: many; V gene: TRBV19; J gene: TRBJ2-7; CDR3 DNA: TGTGCCAGTAGTATGGCTCGCTTGGGCGAGCAGTACTTC; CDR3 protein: CASSMARLGEQYF
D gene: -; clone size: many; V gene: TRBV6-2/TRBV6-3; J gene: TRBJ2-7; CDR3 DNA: TGTGCCAGCAGTTACCGGGACACCTACGAGCAGTACTTC; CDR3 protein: CASSYRDTYEQYF
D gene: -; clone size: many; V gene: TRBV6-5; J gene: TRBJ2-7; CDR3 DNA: TGTGCCAGCAGTTACTCGGCCCCAAACCAGGGAGAGACGCTTTACGAGCAGTACTTC; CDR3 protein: CASSYSAPNQGETLYEQYF
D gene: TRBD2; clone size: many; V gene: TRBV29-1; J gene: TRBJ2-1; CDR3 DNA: TGCAGCGTTGAAGGTCTAGCGGGTTACAATGAGCAGTTCTTC; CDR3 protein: CSVEGLAGYNEQFF
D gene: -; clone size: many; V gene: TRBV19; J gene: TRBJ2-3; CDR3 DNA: TGTGCCAGTAGTATAACACATACGCAGTATTTT; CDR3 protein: CASSITHTQYF
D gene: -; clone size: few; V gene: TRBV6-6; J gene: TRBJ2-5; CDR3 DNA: TGTGCCAGCAGTTACTCTGGAGACACCCAGTACTTC; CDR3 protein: CASSYSGDTQYF
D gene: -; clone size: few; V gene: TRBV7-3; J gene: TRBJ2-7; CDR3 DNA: TGTGCCAGCAGCCCCGCCGGGGCCCCCTACGAGCAGTACTTC; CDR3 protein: CASSPAGAPYEQYF
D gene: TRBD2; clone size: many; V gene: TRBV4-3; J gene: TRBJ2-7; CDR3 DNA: TGCGCCAGCAGCCAAGATACAGCGGGGGCCTACGAGCAGTACTTC; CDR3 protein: CASSQDTAGAYEQYF
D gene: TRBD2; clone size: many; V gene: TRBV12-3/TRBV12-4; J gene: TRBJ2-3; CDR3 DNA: TGTGCCAGCAGTTCTCGAGCGGGAGGCGGCACAGATACGCAGTATTTT; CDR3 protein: CASSSRAGGGTDTQYF
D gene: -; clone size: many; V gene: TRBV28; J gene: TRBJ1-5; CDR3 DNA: TGTGCCAGCAGTTTATACAGCTCCAATCAGCCCCAGCATTTT; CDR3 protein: CASSLYSSNQPQHF
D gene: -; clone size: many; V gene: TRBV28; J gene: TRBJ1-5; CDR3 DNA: TGTGCCAGCAGTTGGTTTCAGGGGATATTGAATCAGCCCCAGCATTTT; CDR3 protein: CASSWFQGILNQPQHF
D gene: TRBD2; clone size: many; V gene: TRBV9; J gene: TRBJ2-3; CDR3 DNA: TGTGCCAGCAGCGGGGGACTAGCGGGAGTCACAGATACGCAGTATTTT; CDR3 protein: CASSGGLAGVTDTQYF
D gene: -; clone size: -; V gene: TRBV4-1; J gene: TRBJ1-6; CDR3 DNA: TGCGCCAGCAGCCATGAACCCGGGACCCCGTCTTATAATTCACCCCTCCACTTT; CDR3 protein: CASSHEPGTPSYNSPLHF
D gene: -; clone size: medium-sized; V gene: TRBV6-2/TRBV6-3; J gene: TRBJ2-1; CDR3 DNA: TGTGCCAGCAGTTACGGGCGCTACAATGAGCAGTTCTTC; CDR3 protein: CASSYGRYNEQFF
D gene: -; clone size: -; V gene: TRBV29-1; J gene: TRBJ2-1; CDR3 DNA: TGCAGCGTTGCTGTAGGGGGGGGAGTAACCGGAGATGAGCAGTTCTTC; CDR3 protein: CSVAVGGGVTGDEQFF
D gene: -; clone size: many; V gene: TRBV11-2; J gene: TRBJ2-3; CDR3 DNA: TGTGCCAGCGGTCAATTTGCAGATACGCAGTATTTT; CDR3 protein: CASGQFADTQYF
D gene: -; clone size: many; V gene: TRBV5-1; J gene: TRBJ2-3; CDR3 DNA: TGCGCCAGCACGGACACAGATACGCAGTATTTT; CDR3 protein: CASTDTDTQYF
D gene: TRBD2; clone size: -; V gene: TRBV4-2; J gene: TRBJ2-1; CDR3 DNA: TGTGCCAGCAGCCAAGAAGCTAGCGGGAGCAATGAGCAGTTCTTC; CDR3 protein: CASSQEASGSNEQFF
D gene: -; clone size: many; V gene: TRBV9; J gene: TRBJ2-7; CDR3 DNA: TGTGCCAGCAGCGTAGGCCCCCAGGGGTCAACCCACGAGCAGTACTTC; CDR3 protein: CASSVGPQGSTHEQYF
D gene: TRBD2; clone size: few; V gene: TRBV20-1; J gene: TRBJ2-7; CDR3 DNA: TGCAGTGCTAGAGACAGGACTAGCGGGAGATACGAGCAGTACTTC; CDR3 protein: CSARDRTSGRYEQYF
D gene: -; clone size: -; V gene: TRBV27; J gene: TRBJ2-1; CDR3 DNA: TGTGCCAGCAGGGAGGGTAGCGTCAATGAGCAGTTCTTC; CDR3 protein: CASREGSVNEQFF
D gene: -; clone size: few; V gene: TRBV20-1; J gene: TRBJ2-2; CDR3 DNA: TGCAGTGCTAGACAACCCGGGACCGGCACCGGGGAGCTGTTTTTT; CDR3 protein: CSARQPGTGTGELFF
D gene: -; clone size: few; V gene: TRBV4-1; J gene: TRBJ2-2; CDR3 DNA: TGCGCCAGCAGCCCAGGACTCCGCACCGGGGAGCTGTTTTTT; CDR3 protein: CASSPGLRTGELFF
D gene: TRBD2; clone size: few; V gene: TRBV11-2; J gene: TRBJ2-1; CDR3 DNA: TGTGCCAGCAGCTTAGATGAGCGGACTAGCGGGATGTATGAGCAGTTCTTC; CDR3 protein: CASSLDERTSGMYEQFF
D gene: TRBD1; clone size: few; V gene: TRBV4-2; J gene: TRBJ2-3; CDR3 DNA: TGTGCCAGCAGCCAAGAGCAAGACAGGGGCACAGATACGCAGTATTTT; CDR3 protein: CASSQEQDRGTDTQYF
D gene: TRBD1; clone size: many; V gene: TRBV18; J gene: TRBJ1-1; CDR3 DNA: TGTGCCAGCTCACAACAAGGGACAGGGGATGAAGCTTTCTTT; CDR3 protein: CASSQQGTGDEAFF
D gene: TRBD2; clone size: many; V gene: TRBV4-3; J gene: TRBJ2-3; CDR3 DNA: TGCGCCAGCAGCCTAACTAGCGGGAGATCAGATACGCAGTATTTT; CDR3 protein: CASSLTSGRSDTQYF
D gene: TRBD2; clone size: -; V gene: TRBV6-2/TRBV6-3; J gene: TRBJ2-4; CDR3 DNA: TGTGCCAGCAGTCCAACGGGACTAGTCAACATTCAGTACTTC; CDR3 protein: CASSPTGLVNIQYF
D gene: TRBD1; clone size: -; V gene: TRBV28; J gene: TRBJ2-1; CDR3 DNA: TGTGCCAGCAGTTTCAGGGGGCGGATTAGGAATGAGCAGTTCTTC; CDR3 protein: CASSFRGRIRNEQFF
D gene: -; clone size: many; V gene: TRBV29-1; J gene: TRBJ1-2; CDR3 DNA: TGCAGCGCACGACAGACCCTCTATGGCTACACCTTC; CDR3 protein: CSARQTLYGYTF
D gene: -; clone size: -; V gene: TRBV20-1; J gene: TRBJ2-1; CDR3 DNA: TGCAGTGCTAGAGGCACGGGACCAAATAATGAGCAGTTCTTC; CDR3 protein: CSARGTGPNNEQFF
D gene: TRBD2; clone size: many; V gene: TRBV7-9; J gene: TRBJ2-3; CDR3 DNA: TGTGCCAGCAGGGGACGATTAACGGCGCCGGGACTAGCGGGACCACTGGGCACAGATACGCAGTATTTT; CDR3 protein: CASRGRLTAPGLAGPLGTDTQYF
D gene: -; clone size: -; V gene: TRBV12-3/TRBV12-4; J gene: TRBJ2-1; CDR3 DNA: TGTGCCAGCACCCCGCTGGGCGGGACCTACAATGAGCAGTTCTTC; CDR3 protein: CASTPLGGTYNEQFF
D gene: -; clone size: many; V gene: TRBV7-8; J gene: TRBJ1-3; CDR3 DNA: TGTGCCAGCAGCGCAAACAGGTTCTCTGGAAACACCATATATTTT; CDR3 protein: CASSANRFSGNTIYF
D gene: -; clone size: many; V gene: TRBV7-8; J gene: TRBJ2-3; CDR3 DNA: TGTGCCAGCAGCTTAGAAGGGGGTAGCGGTCGCACAGATACGCAGTATTTT; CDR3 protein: CASSLEGGSGRTDTQYF
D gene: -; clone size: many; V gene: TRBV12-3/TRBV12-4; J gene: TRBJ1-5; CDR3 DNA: TGTGCCAGCAGTTTCCACAATCAGCCCCAGCATTTT; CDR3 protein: CASSFHNQPQHF
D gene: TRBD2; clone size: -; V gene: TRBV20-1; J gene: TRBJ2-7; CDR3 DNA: TGCAGTGCTAAGGCGGGAGTAACGTGGGAGCAGTACTTC; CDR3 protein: CSAKAGVTWEQYF
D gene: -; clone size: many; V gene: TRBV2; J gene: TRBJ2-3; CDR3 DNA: TGTGCCAGCAGTGAAGGTGGGGGAGGATCCCCAGATACGCAGTATTTT; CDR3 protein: CASSEGGGGSPDTQYF
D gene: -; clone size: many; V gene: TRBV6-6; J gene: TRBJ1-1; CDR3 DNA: TGTGCCAGCAGTTACCGGATTCAGGCCTCATCCAACACTGAAGCTTTCTTT; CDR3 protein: CASSYRIQASSNTEAFF
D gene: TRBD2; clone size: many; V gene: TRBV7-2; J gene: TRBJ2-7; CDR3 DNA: TGTGCCAGCAGCTCTAGCGGGAGGGCATCAACGGGGCAGTACTTC; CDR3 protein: CASSSSGRASTGQYF
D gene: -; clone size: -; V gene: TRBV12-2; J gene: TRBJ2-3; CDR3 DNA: TGTGCAAGTCGCTTGAGGACCTTTTCCCCCACAGATACGCAGTATTTT; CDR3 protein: CASRLRTFSPTDTQYF
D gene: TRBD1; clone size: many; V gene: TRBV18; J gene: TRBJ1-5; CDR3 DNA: TGTGCCAGCTCACCGGGACAGGCGGGGCAGCCCCAGCATTTT; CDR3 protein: CASSPGQAGQPQHF
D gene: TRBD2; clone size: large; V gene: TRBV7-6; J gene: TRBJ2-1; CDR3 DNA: TGTGCCAGCAGCTCCCGGGACTACTCGTTCGGTATTAATGAGCAGTTCTTC; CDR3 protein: CASSSRDYSFGINEQFF